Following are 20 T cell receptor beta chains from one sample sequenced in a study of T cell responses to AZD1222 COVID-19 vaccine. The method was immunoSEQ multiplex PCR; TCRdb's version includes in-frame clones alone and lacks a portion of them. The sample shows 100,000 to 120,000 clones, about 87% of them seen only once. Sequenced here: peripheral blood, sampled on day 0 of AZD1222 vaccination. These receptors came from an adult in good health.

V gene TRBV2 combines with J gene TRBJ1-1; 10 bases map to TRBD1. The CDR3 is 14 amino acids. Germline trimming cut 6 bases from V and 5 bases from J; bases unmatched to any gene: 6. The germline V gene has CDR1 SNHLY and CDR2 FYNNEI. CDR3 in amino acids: CASRGDRGHTEAFF. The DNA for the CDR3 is TGTGCCAGCAGGGGTGACAGGGGGCATACTGAAGCTTTCTTT.

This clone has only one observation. The CDR3 sequence is CASSQEASAYEQYF. CDR3 sequence (DNA): TGCGCCAGCAGCCAAGAGGCTAGCGCCTACGAGCAGTACTTC. This chain joins TRBV4-1 and TRBJ2-7, with a possible D match to TRBD2 (6 bases). V was shortened by 0 bases and J by 2 bases, with 8 bases between the two germline ends. The CDR3 runs to 14 residues. Per the germline V gene, CDR1 is MGHRA and CDR2 is YSYEKL.

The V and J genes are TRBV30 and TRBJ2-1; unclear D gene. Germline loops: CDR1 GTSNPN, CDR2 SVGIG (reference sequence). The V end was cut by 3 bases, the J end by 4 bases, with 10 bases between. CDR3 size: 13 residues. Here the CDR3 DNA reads TGTGCCTGGAGAGAGACACCATACAATGAGCAGTTCTTC. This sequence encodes CAWRETPYNEQFF.

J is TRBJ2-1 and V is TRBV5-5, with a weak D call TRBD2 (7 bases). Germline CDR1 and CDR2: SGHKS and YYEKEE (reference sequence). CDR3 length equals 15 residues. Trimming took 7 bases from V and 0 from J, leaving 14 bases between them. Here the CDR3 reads CASGRGASSYNEQFF. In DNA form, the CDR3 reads TGTGCCAGCGGCCGGGGGGCGAGCTCCTACAATGAGCAGTTCTTC.

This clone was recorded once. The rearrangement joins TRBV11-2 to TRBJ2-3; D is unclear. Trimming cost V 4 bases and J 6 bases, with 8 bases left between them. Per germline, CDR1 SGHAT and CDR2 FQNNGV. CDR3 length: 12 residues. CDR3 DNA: TGTGCCAGCAGCTCCGGATTTGATACGCAGTATTTT. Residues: CASSSGFDTQYF.

The CDR3: CASSRQGADEKLFF. CDR3 nucleotides: TGCGCCAGCAGCCGACAGGGGGCGGATGAAAAACTGTTTTTT. The chain links TRBV5-1 to TRBJ1-4; 10 bases are shared with TRBD1. The V and J ends lost 4 bases and 6 bases, in that order; junction bases with no gene match: 3. This CDR3 contains 14 residues. Per germline, CDR1 SGHRS and CDR2 YFSETQ. The full variable domain, with the rest looked up from reference TRBV5-1 and TRBJ1-4, is KAGVTQTPRYLIKTRGQQVTLSCSPISGHRSVSWYQQTPGQGLQFLFEYFSETQRNKGNFPGRFSGRQFSNSRSEMNVSTLELGDSALYLCASSRQGADEKLFFGSGTQLSVL.

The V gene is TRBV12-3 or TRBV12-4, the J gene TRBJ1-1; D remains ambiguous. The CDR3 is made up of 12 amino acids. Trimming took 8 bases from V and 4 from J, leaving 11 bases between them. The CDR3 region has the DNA TGTGCCAGCCGCGTGGGAGGCACTGAAGCTTTCTTT. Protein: CASRVGGTEAFF.

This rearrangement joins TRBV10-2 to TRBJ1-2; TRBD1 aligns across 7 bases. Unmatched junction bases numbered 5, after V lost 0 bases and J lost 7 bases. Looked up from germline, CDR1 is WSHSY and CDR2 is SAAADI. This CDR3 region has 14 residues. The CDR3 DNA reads TGCGCCAGCAGTGAGTCAACAGGGGCCGGTGGCTACACCTTC. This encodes CASSESTGAGGYTF.

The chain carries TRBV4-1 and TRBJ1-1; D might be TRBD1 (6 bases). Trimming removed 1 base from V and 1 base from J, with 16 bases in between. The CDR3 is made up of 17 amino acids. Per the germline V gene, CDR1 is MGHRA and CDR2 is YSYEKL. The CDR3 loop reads CASSQGPTGRANTEAFF. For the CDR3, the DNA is TGCGCCAGCAGCCAAGGGCCGACAGGTAGGGCGAACACTGAAGCTTTCTTT.

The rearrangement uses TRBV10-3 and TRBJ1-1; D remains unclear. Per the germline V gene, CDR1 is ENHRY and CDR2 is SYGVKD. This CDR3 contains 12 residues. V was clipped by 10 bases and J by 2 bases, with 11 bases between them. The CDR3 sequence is CASKGLNTEAFF. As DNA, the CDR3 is TGTGCCAGTAAAGGACTCAACACTGAAGCTTTCTTT.

The DNA for the CDR3 is TGCGCCAGCAGTACGGCCAATTCGAACACCGGGGAGCTGTTTTTT. This codes for CASSTANSNTGELFF. The J gene is TRBJ2-2, the V gene TRBV5-1, with no clear D. Trimming took off 5 bases at V and 0 bases at J, with 11 bases between the two ends. Germline V gene sequence: CDR1 SGHRS, CDR2 YFSETQ. CDR3 size: 15 residues.

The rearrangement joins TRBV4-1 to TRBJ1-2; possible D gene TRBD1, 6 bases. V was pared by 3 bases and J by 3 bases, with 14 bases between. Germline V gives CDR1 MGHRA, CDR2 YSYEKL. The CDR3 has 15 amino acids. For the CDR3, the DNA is TGCGCCAGCAGCCATCGGGCCAGGGGAGACTATGGCTACACCTTC. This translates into CASSHRARGDYGYTF.

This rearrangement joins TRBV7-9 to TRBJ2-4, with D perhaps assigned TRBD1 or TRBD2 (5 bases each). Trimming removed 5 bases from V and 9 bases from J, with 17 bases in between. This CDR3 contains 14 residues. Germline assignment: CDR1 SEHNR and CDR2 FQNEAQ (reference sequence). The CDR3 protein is CASSERDGRGIQYF. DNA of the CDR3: TGTGCCAGCAGCGAAAGGGACGGACGGGGCATTCAGTACTTC.

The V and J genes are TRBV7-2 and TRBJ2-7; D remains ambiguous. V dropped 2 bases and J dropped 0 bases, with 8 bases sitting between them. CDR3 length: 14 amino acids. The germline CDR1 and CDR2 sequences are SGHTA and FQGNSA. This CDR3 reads CASSLHGPSYEQYF. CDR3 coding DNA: TGTGCCAGCAGCTTACATGGTCCCTCCTACGAGCAGTACTTC.

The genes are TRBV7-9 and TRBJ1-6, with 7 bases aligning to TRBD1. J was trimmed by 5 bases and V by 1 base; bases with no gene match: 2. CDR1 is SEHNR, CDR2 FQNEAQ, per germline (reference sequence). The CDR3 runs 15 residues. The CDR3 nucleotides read TGTGCCAGCAGCTTAGGGCAGGGGGATAATTCACCCCTCCACTTT. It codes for CASSLGQGDNSPLHF. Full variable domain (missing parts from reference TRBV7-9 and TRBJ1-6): DTGVSQNPRHKITKRGQNVTFRCDPISEHNRLYWYRQTLGQGPEFLTYFQNEAQLEKSRLLSDRFSAERPKGSFSTLEIQRTEQGDSAMYLCASSLGQGDNSPLHFGNGTRLTVT.

Here the CDR3 reads CASSQVDNQPQHF. For the CDR3, the DNA is TGCGCCAGCAGCCAAGTAGACAATCAGCCCCAGCATTTT. The gene calls are TRBV4-1 and TRBJ1-5; unclear D gene. The V and J ends lost 1 base and 3 bases respectively, with 4 bases between them. Per germline, CDR1 MGHRA and CDR2 YSYEKL. CDR3 length: 13 amino acids.

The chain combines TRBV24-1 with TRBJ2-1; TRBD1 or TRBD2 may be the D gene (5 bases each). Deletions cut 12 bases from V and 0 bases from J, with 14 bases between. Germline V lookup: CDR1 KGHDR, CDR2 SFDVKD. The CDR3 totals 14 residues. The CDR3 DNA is TGTGCCGTTGGACGGGGCCCCTCCTACAATGAGCAGTTCTTC. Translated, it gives CAVGRGPSYNEQFF.

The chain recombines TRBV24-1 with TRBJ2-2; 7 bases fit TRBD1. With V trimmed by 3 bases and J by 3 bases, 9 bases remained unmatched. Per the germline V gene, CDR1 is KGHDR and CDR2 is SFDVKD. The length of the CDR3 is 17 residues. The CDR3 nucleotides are TGTGCCACCAGTGATCCACGACAGGGCGAAGACACCGGGGAGCTGTTTTTT. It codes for CATSDPRQGEDTGELFF.

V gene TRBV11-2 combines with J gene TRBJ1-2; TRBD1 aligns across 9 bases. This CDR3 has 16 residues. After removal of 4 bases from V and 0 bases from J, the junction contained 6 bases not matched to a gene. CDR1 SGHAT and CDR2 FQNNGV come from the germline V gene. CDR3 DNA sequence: TGTGCCAGCAGCTCGACAGGGGGTTCGTCTAACTATGGCTACACCTTC. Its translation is CASSSTGGSSNYGYTF.

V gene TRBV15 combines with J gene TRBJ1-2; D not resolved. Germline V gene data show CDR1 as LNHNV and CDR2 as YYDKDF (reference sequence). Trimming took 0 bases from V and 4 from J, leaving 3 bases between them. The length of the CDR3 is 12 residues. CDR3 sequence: CATSRDAYGYTF. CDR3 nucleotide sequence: TGTGCCACCAGCAGAGACGCCTATGGCTACACCTTC.